The 28 T cell receptor beta chains reported below all come from one sample, sequenced in a study of T-cell reconstitution after alpha-beta-depleted transplantation in children. Using unique molecular identifiers, the investigators prepared the TCRbeta library. From the PCR reads, TCRdb called clonotypes with MiXCR, one entry per CDR3 protein. In the table there are about 610,000 distinct CDR3 sequences, under 12% of which are singletons. The material sequenced was PBMCs from the stem cell graft donor, taken from the stem cell graft. These receptors came from a human donor who donated a stem cell graft to a child with acute myeloid leukemia.

Ten or more counts support this clonotype. The chain employs TRBV5-1 and TRBJ1-1; D gene ambiguous. V was pared by 0 bases and J by 7 bases, with 13 bases between. The CDR3 runs 14 residues. Germline-derived CDR1 and CDR2 are SGHRS and YFSETQ. The chain's CDR3 is CASSLVSIMDEAFF. DNA for the CDR3: TGCGCCAGCAGCTTGGTTTCTATTATGGATGAAGCTTTCTTT.

This chain links TRBV27 with TRBJ2-2; 9 positions agree with TRBD2. The germline gives CDR1 MNHEY, CDR2 SMNVEV (reference sequence). V was pared by 8 bases and J by 7 bases, with 14 bases of the junction left unmatched. The CDR3 loop spans 16 amino acids. CDR3 DNA sequence: TGTGCCAGCTCCCCTTTCGGCGGGAGGGCCGTCGGGGAGCTGTTTTTT. This translates into CASSPFGGRAVGELFF.

The J gene is TRBJ2-5, the V gene TRBV11-2; D may be TRBD1 or TRBD2 (6 bases each). The germline V gene has CDR1 SGHAT and CDR2 FQNNGV. V shed 5 bases and J shed 1 base, with 14 bases lying between them. The CDR3 is 15 residues long. The CDR3 here is CASSPGGRVQETQYF. The CDR3 region has the DNA TGTGCCAGCAGCCCCGGGGGCAGGGTCCAAGAGACCCAGTACTTC.

This clonotype was seen a few times. The CDR3 region has the DNA TGTGCCAGCAGAAATCCGGGACTAGACCTGTACGAGCAGTACTTC. Translating it yields CASRNPGLDLYEQYF. The chain uses TRBV6-1 and TRBJ2-7; TRBD2 aligns across 8 bases. This CDR3 is 15 amino acids long. Unmatched junction bases numbered 11, after V lost 6 bases and J lost 4 bases. CDR1 is MNHNS and CDR2 is SASEGT in the germline V gene.

The chain couples TRBV7-2 to TRBJ2-1, with 10 positions matching TRBD2. V lost 2 bases, J lost 0 bases, and 1 base stayed unmatched. CDR1 is SGHTA and CDR2 is FQGNSA in the germline V gene. The CDR3 is 16 amino acids. The CDR3, as DNA: TGTGCCAGCAGCTTACGACTAGCGGGCTCCTACAATGAGCAGTTCTTC. It is translated as CASSLRLAGSYNEQFF.

In this sample, this clonotype turned up many times. The chain joins TRBV5-1 to TRBJ2-2; 10 nucleotides line up with TRBD2. The ends lost 4 bases at V and 1 base at J; junction bases unmatched: 7. Germline V CDR1 and CDR2: SGHRS, YFSETQ. This CDR3 is built from 17 residues. The CDR3, as DNA: TGCGCCAGCAGCCTAGCGGGAGCACTTAGGAACACCGGGGAGCTGTTTTTT. Translating gives CASSLAGALRNTGELFF.

This clonotype was seen a handful of times. V and J are TRBV9 and TRBJ1-6, with D unclear. Germline V CDR1 and CDR2: SGDLS, YYNGEE. The CDR3 covers 14 residues. Between the trimmed V and J ends, which lost 0 bases and 13 bases, there was a span of 14 bases. The CDR3 DNA is TGTGCCAGCAGCGTAGGAGGAGGTATTCCCCCCCTCCACTTT. This encodes CASSVGGGIPPLHF.

This sequence joins TRBV7-9 and TRBJ2-4; TRBD2 agrees at 7 bases. Looked up from germline, CDR1 is SEHNR and CDR2 is FQNEAQ (reference sequence). With V trimmed by 2 bases and J by 1 base, 2 bases remained unmatched. This CDR3 is 15 amino acids long. The CDR3 DNA sequence: TGTGCCAGCAGCTTAACCGGGGGGGCCAAAAACATTCAGTACTTC. It specifies CASSLTGGAKNIQYF.

The V call is TRBV20-1, the J call TRBJ2-7; possible D gene TRBD2, 6 bases. The V end lost 0 bases, the J end lost 0 bases, and 15 bases lay between the germline ends. CDR1 is DFQATT and CDR2 is SNEGSKA in the germline V gene (reference sequence). This CDR3 comprises 16 residues. CDR3 in DNA: TGCAGTGCTAGAGATGGAGGTCGGGACTTCTCCTACGAGCAGTACTTC. It specifies CSARDGGRDFSYEQYF.

The sample holds a few counts of this clonotype. This sequence joins TRBV13 and TRBJ2-7; 10 positions agree with TRBD2. The CDR3 is 15 amino acids. Trimming cost V 6 bases and J 4 bases; bases outside gene matches: 9. The V gene's germline CDR1 is PRHDT and CDR2 FYEKMQ (reference sequence). As DNA, the CDR3 is TGTGCCAGCAGTTCCCCCTCTAGCGGGAGTTACGAGCAGTACTTC. Translation: CASSSPSSGSYEQYF.

A few counts support this clonotype. This chain links TRBV20-1 with TRBJ2-5; 7 bases map to TRBD2. There are 15 residues in the CDR3. CDR1 and CDR2 (germline): DFQATT, SNEGSKA (reference sequence). V lost 6 bases, J lost 4 bases, and 14 bases stayed unmatched. The CDR3 protein is CSAPVPGGRGETQYF. In DNA, the CDR3 is TGCAGTGCCCCTGTCCCGGGAGGTCGGGGAGAGACCCAGTACTTC.

The V call is TRBV24-1, the J call TRBJ2-5; 7 nucleotides line up with TRBD1. The CDR3 sequence is 16 residues long. The V gene end was trimmed by 5 bases and the J gene end by 2 bases; junction bases not matched to a gene: 10. CDR1 is KGHDR and CDR2 is SFDVKD in the germline V gene. The chain's CDR3 is CATSGMKTGLQETQYF. The CDR3 DNA is TGTGCCACCAGTGGGATGAAGACAGGGCTGCAAGAGACCCAGTACTTC.

The chain employs TRBV7-9 and TRBJ2-1, with 9 bases that match TRBD1. CDR1 is SEHNR, CDR2 FQNEAQ, per germline (reference sequence). After removal of 6 bases from V and 7 bases from J, the junction contained 4 bases not matched to a gene. The CDR3 runs 13 residues. The chain's CDR3 is CASRLGQGNEQFF. CDR3 nucleotides: TGTGCCAGCAGATTGGGACAGGGTAATGAGCAGTTCTTC.

This clonotype occurred many times. The rearrangement uses TRBV12-3 or TRBV12-4 and TRBJ1-5; D uncertain. The CDR3 contains 14 residues. Trimming left V 2 bases short and J 10 bases short, with 15 bases between. As DNA, the CDR3 is TGTGCCAGCAGTTTAATCGCAGGCCTGGGTCCCCAGCATTTT. This codes for CASSLIAGLGPQHF.

This clonotype has a handful of counts. This CDR3 reads CASSPEGVGKNEQFF. The CDR3 nucleotides are TGCGCCAGCAGCCCGGAGGGGGTTGGGAAGAATGAGCAGTTCTTC. The rearrangement uses TRBV5-1 and TRBJ2-1, with D perhaps being TRBD1 or TRBD2 (6 bases each). The CDR3 loop spans 15 amino acids. The V and J ends lost 4 bases and 7 bases respectively, with 18 bases between them. Germline CDR1 and CDR2: SGHRS and YFSETQ.

The chain combines TRBV5-1 with TRBJ2-7, with TRBD2 matching over 12 bases. In germline, CDR1 is SGHRS, CDR2 YFSETQ. The CDR3 has 17 amino acids. V was clipped by 4 bases and J by 5 bases; unmatched bases: 13. The CDR3 coding sequence is TGCGCCAGCAGCCCGATACGACGACTAGCGGGAGTCGACGAGCAGTACTTC. This codes for CASSPIRRLAGVDEQYF. Full variable domain (outside the CDR3, taken from reference TRBV5-1 and TRBJ2-7): KAGVTQTPRYLIKTRGQQVTLSCSPISGHRSVSWYQQTPGQGLQFLFEYFSETQRNKGNFPGRFSGRQFSNSRSEMNVSTLELGDSALYLCASSPIRRLAGVDEQYFGPGTRLTVT.

V usage is TRBV5-1 and J usage is TRBJ2-5; the D gene is possibly TRBD2 (6 bases). The CDR3 runs to 17 residues. Germline CDR1 reads SGHRS; CDR2 reads YFSETQ. Trimming took 4 bases from V and 2 from J, leaving 21 bases between them. In DNA, the CDR3 is TGCGCCAGCAGCCGCGGGGCACTGACGGAGATGCAAGAGACCCAGTACTTC. It is translated as CASSRGALTEMQETQYF.

This clonotype was picked up a small number of times. The chain carries TRBV29-1 and TRBJ2-3; 7 bases are a match to TRBD1. V was clipped by 7 bases and J by 4 bases; unmatched bases: 8. This CDR3 region has 13 residues. From germline, CDR1 is SQVTM and CDR2 ANQGSEA. This chain's CDR3 is CSGDKQGPDTQYF. DNA for the CDR3: TGCAGCGGAGATAAACAGGGGCCAGATACGCAGTATTTT.

The rearrangement joins TRBV10-3 to TRBJ1-1; D is perhaps TRBD1 (5 bases). CDR1 is ENHRY, CDR2 SYGVKD, per germline. V lost 2 bases and J 8 bases, leaving 21 bases between the germline ends. The CDR3 extends over 16 amino acids. The CDR3, as DNA: TGTGCCATCAGTGAGCGGGGGGGAACGAGGGGAATGGAAGCTTTCTTT. It specifies CAISERGGTRGMEAFF.

The J gene is TRBJ2-5, the V gene TRBV28; the match to TRBD2 covers 8 bases. V was clipped by 6 bases and J by 4 bases; unmatched bases: 10. CDR1 and CDR2 from the germline V gene are MDHEN and SYDVKM. The CDR3 is 15 residues long. CDR3 loop: CASREPGLGGETQYF. In nucleotides, the CDR3 is TGTGCCAGCAGAGAACCGGGACTAGGAGGAGAGACCCAGTACTTC.

The chain links TRBV6-5 to TRBJ2-7, with D possibly being TRBD1 (6 bases). With 0 bases removed from V and 2 bases from J, the gap between germline ends came to 14 bases. Per germline, CDR1 MNHEY and CDR2 SVGAGI. CDR3 size: 16 residues. CDR3 DNA: TGTGCCAGCAGTTACTCGCCGAGACAGGTAACCTACGAGCAGTACTTC. It yields the protein CASSYSPRQVTYEQYF.

This clonotype was counted between two and nine times. This chain uses TRBV12-3 or TRBV12-4 with TRBJ2-1; 8 positions agree with TRBD2. V shed 7 bases and J 15 bases; nucleotides not matched to a gene: 14. The CDR3 sequence is 13 residues long. CDR3 sequence reads: CASTKTSDTSRFF. Here the CDR3 DNA reads TGTGCCAGCACCAAGACTAGCGATACAAGTCGGTTCTTC.

This clonotype was picked up many times. The chain has TRBV30 and TRBJ1-1, with D perhaps matching TRBD1 (5 bases). This CDR3 has 15 amino acids. Germline V gives CDR1 GTSNPN, CDR2 SVGIG (reference sequence). Trimming cost V 5 bases and J 1 base, with 17 bases left between them. The CDR3 DNA sequence: TGTGCCTGGGGCTCCCAAGGGGTGCGGAACACTGAAGCTTTCTTT. Translated: CAWGSQGVRNTEAFF.

The V and J genes are TRBV12-3 or TRBV12-4 and TRBJ1-6; D may be TRBD1 (6 bases). V lost 5 bases, J lost 9 bases, and 14 bases lay in between. The CDR3 is 14 residues long. The CDR3 is CASSRGDPGSPLHF. The CDR3 nucleotides read TGTGCCAGCAGTAGGGGGGACCCGGGTTCACCCCTCCACTTT.

This clonotype was detected only a few times. The gene calls are TRBV4-3 and TRBJ2-1; maybe TRBD2 (5 bases). The germline V gene encodes CDR1 LGHNA and CDR2 YSLEER. This CDR3 comprises 17 residues. Trimming took off 0 bases at V and 7 bases at J, with 19 bases between the two ends. CDR3 amino acids: CASSQDLSASRYNEQFF. Written as DNA, the CDR3 is TGCGCCAGCAGCCAAGATCTCAGTGCTAGCCGTTATAATGAGCAGTTCTTC.

CDR3 sequence (DNA): TGTGCCAGCAGTGGAGGGGGGGTCTCCTACGAGCAGTACTTC. It yields the protein CASSGGGVSYEQYF. The chain carries TRBV2 and TRBJ2-7; D may be TRBD2 (7 bases). Deletions cut 4 bases from V and 0 bases from J, with 10 bases between. Per the germline V gene, CDR1 is SNHLY and CDR2 is FYNNEI. The CDR3 has 14 amino acids.

This clonotype has a count of ten or more. The V gene is TRBV27, the J gene TRBJ2-7; possibly TRBD2 for D (5 bases). CDR1 is MNHEY and CDR2 is SMNVEV in the germline V gene (reference sequence). V was cut by 5 bases and J by 1 base, with 12 bases left in between. CDR3 length equals 14 residues. CDR3 sequence reads: CASSEREFSYEQYF. CDR3 nucleotides: TGTGCCAGCAGTGAAAGGGAGTTTTCCTACGAGCAGTACTTC.

This clonotype was seen more than once but under ten times. The J gene is TRBJ2-3, the V gene TRBV20-1; TRBD2 matches at 11 bases. The germline gives CDR1 DFQATT, CDR2 SNEGSKA (reference sequence). Trimming at V came to 3 bases and at J to 3 bases, leaving 8 bases not matched to a gene. CDR3 length: 16 amino acids. CDR3 in DNA: TGCAGTGCTAGGGTTCTAGCGGGAGGCCCTACAGATACGCAGTATTTT. Translating it yields CSARVLAGGPTDTQYF.